A selection of T cell receptor beta chains follows, all from one sample in a study of cytomegalovirus exposure and HLA in healthy donors. Some clones are missing from TCRdb's copy, which holds only in-frame ones; the method was immunoSEQ multiplex PCR. The sample consists of approximately 120,000 clones, 75% to 85% of them appearing once. The source material was PBMCs. The receptor set was obtained from a man aged 40-49 years in good health and CMV-seronegative. CDR3s include the opening cysteine and the closing phenylalanine or tryptophan. The D gene is left open where the match is weak. Not all rows give a size; the values are once, few, many and, for expanded clones, a class.

>TRBV9|NA|TRBD1|TRBJ2-7
TGTGCCAGCAGCGGGACAGGGGGTCACGAGCAGTACTTC
CASSGTGGHEQYF
>TRBV7-2|NA|TRBD1|TRBJ1-4
TGTGCCAGCAGTCCCGGGACAGGGTATGAAAAACTGTTTTTT
CASSPGTGYEKLFF
>TRBV4-3|NA|TRBD1|TRBJ1-5
TGCGCCAGCAGCCTGACAGGGGATAATCAGCCCCAGCATTTT
CASSLTGDNQPQHF
>TRBV2|once|NA|TRBJ2-3
TGTGCCAGCAGGGACACCACAGATACGCAGTATTTT
CASRDTTDTQYF
>TRBV9|NA|TRBD1|TRBJ2-7
TGTGCCAGCAGCGAGAGAGACAGGGGCCTCACCTACGAGCAGTACTTC
CASSERDRGLTYEQYF
>TRBV2|few|NA|TRBJ1-5
TGTGCCAGCACTCGGACAGAAAATCAGCCCCAGCATTTT
CASTRTENQPQHF
>TRBV21-1|few|NA|TRBJ1-3
TGTGCCAGCAGCCGTCCCGGGACAGGTGGATTGGAATATTTT
CASSRPGTGGLEYF
>TRBV9|NA|TRBD1|TRBJ1-1
TGTGCCAGCAGCGTGTCCGGACAGGCAAACACTGAAGCTTTCTTT
CASSVSGQANTEAFF
>TRBV15|NA|NA|TRBJ1-5
TGTGCCACCATGGAGCATAGCAATCAGCCCCAGCATTTT
CATMEHSNQPQHF
>TRBV9|NA|TRBD2|TRBJ2-3
TGTGCCAGCAGCGTAGGAATTAGCGGGGTTGGAGATACGCAGTATTTT
CASSVGISGVGDTQYF
>TRBV18|few|NA|TRBJ2-1
TGTGCCAGCTCACGGTTAGGGGCGTCCTACAATGAGCAGTTCTTC
CASSRLGASYNEQFF
>TRBV20-1|NA|NA|TRBJ1-1
TGCAGTGCTAGATACAGGCGTGGAGCTTTCTTT
CSARYRRGAFF
>TRBV11-2|once|NA|TRBJ2-5
TGTGCCAGCACCGGTGGGGAGTTCCAAGAGACCCAGTACTTC
CASTGGEFQETQYF
>TRBV5-1|NA|NA|TRBJ2-3
TGCGCCAGCAGCTTGCAGTCCCCGGAGGATACGCAGTATTTT
CASSLQSPEDTQYF
>TRBV7-3|NA|TRBD2|TRBJ2-2
TGTGCCAGCAGCGGGACTAGCGGGGTTACCGGGGAGCTGTTTTTT
CASSGTSGVTGELFF
>TRBV9|NA|NA|TRBJ2-5
TGTGCCAGCAGCGTAGGAGGGGGACTAACAGAGACCCAGTACTTC
CASSVGGGLTETQYF
>TRBV29-1|once|TRBD1|TRBJ2-1
TGCAGCGGAAGACAGGGGTCCTACAATGAGCAGTTCTTC
CSGRQGSYNEQFF
>TRBV7-9|NA|NA|TRBJ2-2
TGTGCCAGCAGCTTAGTATACGTTTATGACAGGACGACCGGGGAGCTGTTTTTT
CASSLVYVYDRTTGELFF
>TRBV6-4|NA|NA|TRBJ2-3
TGTGCCAGCAGTGACTCTGCGGGGGCGGCAGATACGCAGTATTTT
CASSDSAGAADTQYF
>TRBV4-2|few|TRBD1|TRBJ2-7
TGTGCCAGCAGCCAAAGCGGGACAGGGTACTACGAGCAGTACTTC
CASSQSGTGYYEQYF
>TRBV7-7|NA|TRBD2|TRBJ2-1
TGTGCCAGCAGCGCGGGGGGTCTAGGTGAGCAGTTCTTC
CASSAGGLGEQFF
>TRBV6-5|NA|NA|TRBJ1-4
TGTGCCAGCAAGACACCCTCCTCTGAAAAACTGTTTTTT
CASKTPSSEKLFF
>TRBV5-1|NA|NA|TRBJ2-7
TGCGCCAGCAGCCAGCCCAGGGGTGACATAAACGAGCAGTACTTC
CASSQPRGDINEQYF
>TRBV30|NA|TRBD1|TRBJ1-1
TGTGCCTGGAGAAGACAGGGGGTGAACACTGAAGCTTTCTTT
CAWRRQGVNTEAFF
>TRBV7-6|NA|NA|TRBJ1-4
TGTGCCAGCAGCTCCTTACAGGTTACTCATGAAAAACTGTTTTTT
CASSSLQVTHEKLFF
>TRBV5-4|NA|TRBD1|TRBJ1-1
TGTGCCACCGAGGGGGCGGGCACTGAAGCTTTCTTT
CATEGAGTEAFF
>TRBV2|NA|NA|TRBJ1-5
TGTGCCAGCGGTGACGGGAATCAGCCCCAGCATTTT
CASGDGNQPQHF
>TRBV11-3|NA|TRBD1|TRBJ2-1
TGTGCCAGCAGCCTCGGGACAGGGGAACTCAATGAGCAGTTCTTC
CASSLGTGELNEQFF
>TRBV7-6|few|NA|TRBJ2-7
TGTGCCAGCAGCAAACTAGATACCCCCTACGAGCAGTACTTC
CASSKLDTPYEQYF
>TRBV19|NA|NA|TRBJ1-2
TGTGCCAGTAGTATAGGATTGTGGGACACTAACTATGGCTACACCTTC
CASSIGLWDTNYGYTF
>TRBV29-1|NA|NA|TRBJ1-1
TGCAGCGTTGAGAGGAACACTGAAGCTTTCTTT
CSVERNTEAFF
>TRBV5-6|NA|NA|TRBJ2-1
TGTGCCAGCAGCAGGACAGCCTACAATGAGCAGTTCTTC
CASSRTAYNEQFF
>TRBV6-1|NA|TRBD1|TRBJ1-2
TGTGCCAGCAGTGATTCCCGGACAGGATATGGCTACACCTTC
CASSDSRTGYGYTF
>TRBV11-2|NA|TRBD1|TRBJ1-2
TGTGCCAGCAGCCCCGGGACAGGGGGCTCCTCTATACATGGCTACACCTTC
CASSPGTGGSSIHGYTF
>TRBV5-1|NA|NA|TRBJ1-3
TGCGCCAGCAGCTTGGACGCCCTCCCAGAAAACACCATATATTTT
CASSLDALPENTIYF
>TRBV5-1|NA|NA|TRBJ2-1
TGCGCCAGCAGCTTGGAAGGGGTGAGCTCCTACAATGAGCAGTTCTTC
CASSLEGVSSYNEQFF
>TRBV25-1|few|TRBD1|TRBJ1-4
TGTGCCAGCAGTGAAGACAGGGGTTATGAAAAACTGTTTTTT
CASSEDRGYEKLFF
>TRBV7-3|NA|NA|TRBJ2-1
TGTGCCAGCAGCCGTGGGGGCGAGTACAATGAGCAGTTCTTC
CASSRGGEYNEQFF
>TRBV19|NA|NA|TRBJ2-1
TGTGCCAGTAGTTTATTTTTCGGACAGACACACAATGAGCAGTTCTTC
CASSLFFGQTHNEQFF
>TRBV10-3|NA|NA|TRBJ2-3
TGTGCCATCAGGATAGGGGTTGAAGGCACAGATACGCAGTATTTT
CAIRIGVEGTDTQYF
>TRBV6-1|NA|TRBD1|TRBJ2-7
TGTGCCAGCAGTGAACGACAGGGGGCGTACGAGCAGTACTTC
CASSERQGAYEQYF
>TRBV6-5|NA|NA|TRBJ2-1
TGTGCCAGCAGTGTGGGGCAGTACAATGAGCAGTTCTTC
CASSVGQYNEQFF
>TRBV4-1|NA|TRBD1|TRBJ2-7
TGCGCCAGCAGCCAGGACAGGTTTTCCTACGAGCAGTACTTC
CASSQDRFSYEQYF
>TRBV20-1|NA|NA|TRBJ2-1
TGCAGTGCTAGATCTAATGAGCAGTTCTTC
CSARSNEQFF
>TRBV28|NA|NA|TRBJ2-3
TGTGCCAGCCTTGGGGGGGCCCGGGGGGTTGATACGCAGTATTTT
CASLGGARGVDTQYF
>TRBV6-1|NA|TRBD1|TRBJ1-2
TGTGCCAGCAGTGACGGTTACAGGGGATATGGCTACACCTTC
CASSDGYRGYGYTF
>TRBV5-4|NA|TRBD1|TRBJ2-3
TGTGCCAGCAGCGACAGGGGAACAGATACGCAGTATTTT
CASSDRGTDTQYF
>TRBV19|NA|NA|TRBJ2-5
TGTGCCAGTAGCCCCGGGACAACTCTGGAGACCCAGTACTTC
CASSPGTTLETQYF
>TRBV27|NA|TRBD1|TRBJ1-2
TGTGCCAGCAGCGTCGCCGGGCCAGGGGGAGGTGGCTACACCTTC
CASSVAGPGGGGYTF
>TRBV28|NA|NA|TRBJ2-2
TGTGCCAGCAGTTTGAGGTCTGGGTACACCGGGGAGCTGTTTTTT
CASSLRSGYTGELFF
>TRBV5-1|NA|TRBD1|TRBJ1-2
TGCGCCAGCAGCTCAGGGGACAGGGGGACCTATGGCTACACCTTC
CASSSGDRGTYGYTF
>TRBV7-8|few|NA|TRBJ2-1
TGTGCCAGCAGCTCGCGGGACTCTGGGAATGAGCAGTTCTTC
CASSSRDSGNEQFF
>TRBV7-9|NA|TRBD1|TRBJ1-2
TGTGCCAGCAGCGTAACAGGGGCTAGCTATGGCTACACCTTC
CASSVTGASYGYTF
>TRBV4-3|NA|TRBD1|TRBJ1-1
TGCGCCAGCAGCCAAGATCATAGGACAGGGGGACTTGAAGCTTTCTTT
CASSQDHRTGGLEAFF